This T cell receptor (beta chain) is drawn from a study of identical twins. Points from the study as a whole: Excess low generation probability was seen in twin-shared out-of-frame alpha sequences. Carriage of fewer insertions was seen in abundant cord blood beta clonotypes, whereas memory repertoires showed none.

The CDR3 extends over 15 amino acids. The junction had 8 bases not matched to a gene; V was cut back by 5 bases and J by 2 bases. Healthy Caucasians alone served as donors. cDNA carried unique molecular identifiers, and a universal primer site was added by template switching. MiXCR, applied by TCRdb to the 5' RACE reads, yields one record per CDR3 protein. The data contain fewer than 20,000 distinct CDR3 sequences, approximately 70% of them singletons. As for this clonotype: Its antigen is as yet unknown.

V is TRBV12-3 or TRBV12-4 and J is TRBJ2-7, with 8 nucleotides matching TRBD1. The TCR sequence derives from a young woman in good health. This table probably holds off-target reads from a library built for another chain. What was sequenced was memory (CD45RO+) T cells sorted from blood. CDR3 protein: CASSPDRALTYEQYF. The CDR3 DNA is TGTGCCAGCAGTCCGGACAGGGCTCTTACCTACGAGCAGTACTTC.